This T cell receptor beta chain was recovered during a study of post-analysis software for immune sequencing data. In the case of this clonotype: Its antigen is currently unknown.

Trimming removed 11 bases from V and 4 bases from J, with 11 bases in between. Per the germline V gene, CDR1 is SEHNR and CDR2 is FQNEAQ (reference sequence). The CDR3 has 11 residues. Prepared libraries of TCR beta cDNA carried unique molecular identifiers. Input of roughly 0.95 to 11 million T cells yielded 550,000 or so cDNA molecules. TCRdb redid the calling of the PCR reads with MiXCR, one entry per CDR3 protein. The repertoire consists of about half a million distinct CDR3 sequences, with 34% occurring once and the leading ten covering 4.5% to 7.5%. Study findings and constraints: Compared with controls, patients had more of about 5 TRBV segments, including TRBV5-6, TRBV5-1 and TRBV20-1. Pronounced co-clustering by F measure was evident among identically batched samples.

The J gene is TRBJ1-1, the V gene TRBV7-9; maybe TRBD1 (6 bases). Sequencing used blood. The receptor comes from a girl aged 2 to 17 with multiple sclerosis. The CDR3 region is CAEGVLTEAFF. CDR3 DNA: TGTGCCGAGGGGGTTCTCACTGAAGCTTTCTTT.